This is a list of T cell receptor beta chains from one sample in a study of OX40 agonist ivuxolimab in advanced cancers. Repertoires were generated with immunoSEQ multiplex PCR, while TCRdb's copy carries only in-frame clones and drops some. This table holds tens of thousands of clones, 84% found once. Specimen: CD4+ or CD8+ T cells sorted from blood, collected in a trial of the OX40 agonist ivuxolimab. The receptors derive from an adult with an advanced solid tumor such as melanoma, head and neck, liver or kidney cancer. CDR3s include the opening cysteine and the closing phenylalanine or tryptophan. Each record gives: clone size, V gene, D gene, J gene, CDR3 protein, CDR3 DNA. A D gene is named only where the DNA matches it firmly. Size is stated for part of the rows, as once, few or many counts, or as a class when the clone is expanded.

.	TRBV7-7	.	TRBJ2-5	CASSQGGLETQYF	TGTGCTAGCAGCCAAGGGGGGCTCGAGACCCAGTACTTC
.	TRBV5-8	.	TRBJ1-1	CASSLPYTEAFF	TGTGCCAGCAGCTTGCCGTACACTGAAGCTTTCTTT
.	TRBV7-8	TRBD2	TRBJ2-5	CASSYEAGTSGITQYF	TGTGCCAGCAGCTACGAAGCCGGGACTAGCGGTATAACCCAGTACTTC
once	TRBV18	TRBD1	TRBJ2-7	CASSPPGLMDRPYEQYF	TGTGCCAGCTCACCACCGGGGCTTATGGACAGGCCGTACGAGCAGTACTTC
.	TRBV29-1	.	TRBJ1-1	CSAQRTDTEAFF	TGCAGCGCCCAAAGGACGGACACTGAAGCTTTCTTT
.	TRBV10-3	TRBD2	TRBJ2-7	CAISGGLAGPYEQYF	TGTGCCATCAGTGGGGGACTAGCGGGACCCTACGAGCAGTACTTC
.	TRBV28	.	TRBJ1-1	CASSWGGQEAFF	TGTGCCAGCAGTTGGGGGGGGCAAGAAGCTTTCTTT
.	TRBV6-1	TRBD1	TRBJ2-7	CASTVGTGSYEQYF	TGTGCCAGCACCGTGGGGACAGGGAGCTACGAGCAGTACTTC
.	TRBV7-3	.	TRBJ2-7	CASSSTPGPFYEQYF	TGTGCCAGCAGCTCAACTCCCGGTCCCTTCTACGAGCAGTACTTC
.	TRBV5-1	.	TRBJ2-7	CASSFRDAYEQYF	TGCGCCAGCAGCTTCAGGGACGCCTACGAGCAGTACTTC
.	TRBV27	.	TRBJ1-1	CASSEQGRTEAFF	TGTGCCAGCAGTGAACAGGGTCGGACTGAAGCTTTCTTT
.	TRBV4-3	TRBD2	TRBJ2-1	CASSHLAGGRGNEQFF	TGCGCCAGCAGCCACCTAGCGGGAGGGAGAGGCAATGAGCAGTTCTTC
.	TRBV11-2	.	TRBJ2-2	CASSLDFRAGATGELFF	TGTGCCAGCAGCTTAGATTTTCGGGCAGGAGCCACCGGGGAGCTGTTTTTT
once	TRBV9	.	TRBJ2-3	CASGLGSGTDTQYF	TGTGCCAGCGGCCTGGGCTCCGGCACAGATACGCAGTATTTT
.	TRBV19	.	TRBJ2-4	CASTPSSLGKNIQYF	TGTGCCAGTACACCGTCTAGTTTAGGCAAAAACATTCAGTACTTC
.	TRBV9	TRBD1	TRBJ2-3	CASSVSGGSTDTQYF	TGTGCCAGCAGCGTTTCAGGGGGTAGCACAGATACGCAGTATTTT
.	TRBV5-1	.	TRBJ1-1	CASREGGTEAFF	TGCGCCAGCAGGGAGGGTGGCACTGAAGCTTTCTTT
.	TRBV7-9	TRBD1	TRBJ2-6	CASRTKTGGSGANVLTF	TGTGCCAGCAGGACAAAAACAGGGGGCTCTGGGGCCAACGTCCTGACTTTC
medium-sized	TRBV2	.	TRBJ1-2	CASSEQENYGYTF	TGTGCCAGCAGTGAACAGGAAAACTATGGCTACACCTTC
.	TRBV7-9	TRBD2	TRBJ2-3	CASSLDLRGGTDTQYF	TGTGCCAGCAGCTTAGATCTCCGGGGGGGCACAGATACGCAGTATTTT
.	TRBV11-2	.	TRBJ2-7	CASSRRGDLGYEQYF	TGTGCCAGCAGCCGCAGGGGGGATTTGGGCTACGAGCAGTACTTC
.	TRBV11-2	TRBD1	TRBJ2-7	CASSLGQGHYEQYF	TGTGCCAGCAGCCTGGGACAGGGGCACTACGAGCAGTACTTC
.	TRBV7-2	TRBD1	TRBJ2-5	CASSQTGGSMETQYF	TGTGCCAGCAGCCAGACAGGGGGCTCGATGGAGACCCAGTACTTC
once	TRBV27	.	TRBJ1-6	CASSFLDAYNSPLHF	TGTGCCAGCAGTTTCCTGGACGCCTATAATTCACCCCTCCACTTT
.	TRBV28	.	TRBJ1-2	CASSFQENYGYTF	TGTGCCAGCAGTTTTCAGGAGAACTATGGCTACACCTTC
.	TRBV7-7	.	TRBJ1-1	CASSLTASTEAFF	TGTGCTAGCAGCTTAACGGCTTCCACTGAAGCTTTCTTT
.	TRBV4-1	.	TRBJ1-1	CASSPLPQILNTEAFF	TGCGCCAGCAGCCCCCTCCCCCAGATACTAAACACTGAAGCTTTCTTT
once	TRBV5-1	.	TRBJ1-1	CASSLQDNTEAFF	TGCGCCAGCAGCTTGCAGGATAACACTGAAGCTTTCTTT
.	TRBV7-2	.	TRBJ2-5	CASSSQGGDAETQYF	TGTGCCAGCAGCTCCCAGGGGGGGGACGCAGAGACCCAGTACTTC
.	TRBV27	TRBD1	TRBJ1-5	CASSSEGLTGRQPQHF	TGTGCCAGCAGTTCCGAGGGCTTGACAGGGAGGCAGCCCCAGCATTTT
once	TRBV4-3	TRBD1	TRBJ1-2	CASSHADRDYGYTF	TGCGCCAGCAGCCATGCAGACAGGGACTATGGCTACACCTTC
.	TRBV7-2	.	TRBJ2-5	CASSLPRGTPPGETQYF	TGTGCCAGCAGCTTACCAAGAGGAACGCCTCCGGGAGAGACCCAGTACTTC
.	TRBV30	.	TRBJ2-7	CAWTESRGGEQYF	TGTGCCTGGACCGAGTCCAGGGGCGGCGAGCAGTACTTC
.	TRBV11-3	.	TRBJ2-1	CASSLDVIAATSEQFF	TGTGCCAGCAGCTTAGATGTCATAGCGGCCACCAGCGAGCAGTTCTTC